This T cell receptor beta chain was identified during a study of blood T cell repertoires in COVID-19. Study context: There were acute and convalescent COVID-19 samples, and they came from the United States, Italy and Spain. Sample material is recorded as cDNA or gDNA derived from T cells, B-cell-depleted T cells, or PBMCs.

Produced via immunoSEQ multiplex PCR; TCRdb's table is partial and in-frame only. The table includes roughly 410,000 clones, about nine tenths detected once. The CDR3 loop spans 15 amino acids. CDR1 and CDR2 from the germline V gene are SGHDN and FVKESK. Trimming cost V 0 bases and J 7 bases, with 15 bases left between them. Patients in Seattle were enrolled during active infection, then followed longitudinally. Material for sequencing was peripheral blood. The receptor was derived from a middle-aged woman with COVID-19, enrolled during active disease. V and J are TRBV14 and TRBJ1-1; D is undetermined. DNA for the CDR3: TGTGCCAGCAGCCAAGATTTCCGGGGTTTTGGTGAAGCTTTCTTT. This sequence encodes CASSQDFRGFGEAFF.